This TCR beta chain was observed in a study of T cell changes during pregnancy in multiple sclerosis (dated 2019 in TCRdb). Study-level background: In women with multiple sclerosis, the researchers looked at how the T cell repertoire shifted as pregnancy progressed.

With regard to this clone: What antigen it recognizes has not been identified. No base-level quality is on record; no much larger clone is a single base apart.

The junction shows trimming of 3 bases on V and 3 bases on J, plus 11 bases between the germline ends. CDR1 and CDR2 were assigned from the germline V gene (reference sequence) as MNHEY and SMNVEV. The CDR3 runs 14 amino acids, cysteine and phenylalanine included. Only the CDR3 DNA is retained, 42 bases long and in frame from the first base. Library prep was done by the immunoSEQ multiplex PCR assay. Held by TCRdb, this immuneACCESS table contains in-frame sequences only and omits some clones. Under half of the omission traces to an unresolved V gene where checked; the cause of the rest is unknown. Within this sample are about 31,000 clones, with about 89% of them counted one time only. Together, the top ten hold approximately 6.6% of the sample.

The clonotype comes from a female donor with multiple sclerosis, enrolled in a pregnancy study. Sequenced here: CD8+ T cells from peripheral blood mononuclear cells, sampled in the second trimester of pregnancy. The sequence joins TRBV27 to TRBJ2-5, and TRBD2 may be the D gene, going by 7 matching bases. CDR3 sequence: CASSFTGREETQYF. The DNA is TGTGCCAGCAGTTTTACAGGGAGGGAAGAGACCCAGTACTTC.